These T cell receptor beta chains were read from a single sample in a study of vaccination and CD4 T cells after COVID-19. TCRdb fed the PCR reads into MiXCR, producing one record per CDR3 protein. In the table there are 12,000 or so distinct CDR3 sequences, 50% of which are singletons. Their specific antigens are unknown. Material: CD4+ T cells from blood, cultured in vitro. These receptors all stem from a human donor who had recovered from COVID-19. The CDR3 runs from the conserved cysteine through the conserved F or W. Fields, in order: CDR3 length, J gene, V gene, D gene, clone size, CDR3 DNA, CDR3 protein. The D gene is left open where the match is weak. The size of a clone is reported for some rows only, either as once, few or many, or as a class for expanded clones.

length: 15; J: TRBJ2-1; V: TRBV10-3; D: TRBD2; size: .; DNA: TGTGCCATCAGTACCGGGACTAAGACCTACAATGAGCAGTTCTTC; CDR3: CAISTGTKTYNEQFF
length: 17; J: TRBJ1-2; V: TRBV20-1; D: TRBD1; size: few; DNA: TGCAGTGCTAGAGATGGAATAGGACAGGAGCCCAACTATGGCTACACCTTC; CDR3: CSARDGIGQEPNYGYTF
length: 12; J: TRBJ1-5; V: TRBV20-1; D: .; size: .; DNA: TGCAGTGCCGTCGAGGGAGGGCAGCCCCAGCATTTT; CDR3: CSAVEGGQPQHF
length: 13; J: TRBJ1-1; V: TRBV18; D: .; size: .; DNA: TGTGCCAGCTCACCTCGAGTGAACACTGAAGCTTTCTTT; CDR3: CASSPRVNTEAFF
length: 13; J: TRBJ2-3; V: TRBV28; D: .; size: .; DNA: TGTGCCAGCAGTTTAAGGAGCACAGATACGCAGTATTTT; CDR3: CASSLRSTDTQYF
length: 16; J: TRBJ1-1; V: TRBV7-8; D: .; size: .; DNA: TGTGCCAGCAGCCCAAGAAGAACAGGGCCCGGTACTGAAGCTTTCTTT; CDR3: CASSPRRTGPGTEAFF
length: 12; J: TRBJ2-5; V: TRBV20-1; D: .; size: .; DNA: TGCAGTGCCCCACCCCTAGGAGAGACCCAGTACTTC; CDR3: CSAPPLGETQYF
length: 15; J: TRBJ1-2; V: TRBV28; D: TRBD1; size: few; DNA: TGTGCCAGCAGTTTATTGCGGGCAGGGGGATATGGCTACACCTTC; CDR3: CASSLLRAGGYGYTF
length: 13; J: TRBJ1-1; V: TRBV29-1; D: .; size: .; DNA: TGCAGCGTTACAACAGGGTTGAACACTGAAGCTTTCTTT; CDR3: CSVTTGLNTEAFF
length: 14; J: TRBJ1-1; V: TRBV29-1; D: TRBD1; size: .; DNA: TGCAGCGCCCTTAGGACAGGAGGAAGTAATGAAGCTTTCTTT; CDR3: CSALRTGGSNEAFF
length: 13; J: TRBJ2-3; V: TRBV7-9; D: TRBD2; size: few; DNA: TGTGCCAGCAGCTTAGCCGAGGGACTAGCGGACGTCTTT; CDR3: CASSLAEGLADVF
length: 14; J: TRBJ2-3; V: TRBV19; D: .; size: few; DNA: TGTGCCAGTAGTACCCAACAGGGTTCAGATACGCAGTATTTT; CDR3: CASSTQQGSDTQYF
length: 15; J: TRBJ2-7; V: TRBV28; D: TRBD1; size: .; DNA: TGTGCCAGCAGTTCCTTGACAGGGGGCTACTACGAGCAGTACTTC; CDR3: CASSSLTGGYYEQYF
length: 16; J: TRBJ1-5; V: TRBV2; D: TRBD1; size: .; DNA: TGTGCCAGCAGTGAAGCGCCGTGGACAGGGGGTCAGCCCCAGCATTTT; CDR3: CASSEAPWTGGQPQHF
length: 16; J: TRBJ2-2; V: TRBV7-9; D: .; size: few; DNA: TGTGCCAGCAGCTTAGTCGGCGGCCCGAACACCGGGGAGCTGTTTTTT; CDR3: CASSLVGGPNTGELFF
length: 14; J: TRBJ2-7; V: TRBV20-1; D: .; size: .; DNA: TGCAGTGCCAAAGGCACAGGAGCCCTCTACGAGCAGTACTTC; CDR3: CSAKGTGALYEQYF
length: 13; J: TRBJ2-5; V: TRBV28; D: TRBD1; size: .; DNA: TGTGCCAGCAGTCAGACAGGGTCAGAGACCCAGTACTTC; CDR3: CASSQTGSETQYF
length: 14; J: TRBJ2-5; V: TRBV7-8; D: .; size: .; DNA: TGTGCCAGCAGCCTAAATAAGGGGAGAGAGACCCAGTACTTC; CDR3: CASSLNKGRETQYF
length: 16; J: TRBJ1-2; V: TRBV28; D: .; size: .; DNA: TGTGCCAGCAGGTCTCCAGGGCCTCGGTTCGGCTATGGCTACACCTTC; CDR3: CASRSPGPRFGYGYTF
length: 14; J: TRBJ1-5; V: TRBV6-5; D: .; size: .; DNA: TGTGCCAGCAGTTACAGGGACAGCAATCAGCCCCAGCATTTT; CDR3: CASSYRDSNQPQHF
length: 16; J: TRBJ2-2; V: TRBV10-3; D: .; size: .; DNA: TGTGCCATCAGCCGGGCAGGGATGGGGAACACCGGGGAGCTGTTTTTT; CDR3: CAISRAGMGNTGELFF
length: 17; J: TRBJ2-1; V: TRBV21-1; D: .; size: .; DNA: TGTGCCAGCAGCAAATGGGCTAGCGGGAGGGTTATCAATGAGCAGTTCTTC; CDR3: CASSKWASGRVINEQFF
length: 14; J: TRBJ2-5; V: TRBV21-1; D: .; size: medium-sized; DNA: TGTGCCAGCAGCAAACTTGAGTACCAAGAGACCCAGTACTTC; CDR3: CASSKLEYQETQYF
length: 12; J: TRBJ2-3; V: TRBV2; D: .; size: .; DNA: TGTGCCAGCAAAGGGGACTCAGATACGCAGTATTTT; CDR3: CASKGDSDTQYF
length: 15; J: TRBJ1-1; V: TRBV5-4; D: .; size: .; DNA: TGTGCCAGCAGCTTGGCAGTCACTCGGGACACTGAAGCTTTCTTT; CDR3: CASSLAVTRDTEAFF
length: 13; J: TRBJ1-5; V: TRBV6-1; D: .; size: few; DNA: TGTGCCAGCAGCCGACAGGTTAATCAGCCCCAGCATTTT; CDR3: CASSRQVNQPQHF
length: 15; J: TRBJ2-1; V: TRBV30; D: .; size: .; DNA: TGTGCCTGGAGTAAAGGGCAGGGATCCTACAATGAGCAGTTCTTC; CDR3: CAWSKGQGSYNEQFF
length: 15; J: TRBJ2-1; V: TRBV20-1; D: TRBD2; size: .; DNA: TGCAGTGCTAGACGAAGCGGGACCTCCTACAATGAGCAGTTCTTC; CDR3: CSARRSGTSYNEQFF
length: 15; J: TRBJ2-7; V: TRBV6-1; D: TRBD1; size: .; DNA: TGTGCCAGCAGAGCGGGACAGGGTTTCTCCTACGAGCAGTACTTC; CDR3: CASRAGQGFSYEQYF
length: 15; J: TRBJ2-7; V: TRBV6-1; D: TRBD1; size: few; DNA: TGTGCCAGCAGACAGGGGGTTTGGCTTGGGTACGAGCAGTACTTC; CDR3: CASRQGVWLGYEQYF
length: 15; J: TRBJ2-5; V: TRBV11-2; D: TRBD1; size: .; DNA: TGTGCCAGCAGCCAAGCGACAGGGGGACAAGAGACCCAGTACTTC; CDR3: CASSQATGGQETQYF
length: 17; J: TRBJ2-3; V: TRBV4-2; D: TRBD2; size: .; DNA: TGTGCCAGCAGCCACGCGGGAGCCATGGGCGGCACAGATACGCAGTATTTT; CDR3: CASSHAGAMGGTDTQYF
length: 14; J: TRBJ2-2; V: TRBV28; D: .; size: .; DNA: TGTGCCAGCAGTTTAGGGGGGGCCACCGGGGAGCTGTTTTTT; CDR3: CASSLGGATGELFF
length: 13; J: TRBJ1-1; V: TRBV2; D: .; size: few; DNA: TGTGCCAGCCACCGCCAATATGGGACTGAAGCTTTCTTT; CDR3: CASHRQYGTEAFF
length: 11; J: TRBJ2-3; V: TRBV5-8; D: .; size: .; DNA: TGTGCCAGCAACCTCGGAGATACGCAGTATTTT; CDR3: CASNLGDTQYF
length: 15; J: TRBJ1-1; V: TRBV4-2; D: .; size: .; DNA: TGTGCCAGCAGCCCCCCTGGCGTCCCTATGACTGAAGCTTTCTTT; CDR3: CASSPPGVPMTEAFF
length: 14; J: TRBJ2-7; V: TRBV20-1; D: .; size: few; DNA: TGCAGTGCAATTAACAGTATACTCTCCTACGAGCAGTACTTC; CDR3: CSAINSILSYEQYF
length: 17; J: TRBJ2-5; V: TRBV5-8; D: TRBD2; size: .; DNA: TGTGCCAGCAGCTTGGGGCGGGAGTTGTTAGCGGGAGAGACCCAGTACTTC; CDR3: CASSLGRELLAGETQYF
length: 18; J: TRBJ2-5; V: TRBV7-2; D: .; size: few; DNA: TGTGCCAGCAGCTTATTGAGAGTCCGGCAGGGGAGGCGAGAGACCCAGTACTTC; CDR3: CASSLLRVRQGRRETQYF
length: 16; J: TRBJ2-7; V: TRBV20-1; D: .; size: .; DNA: TGCAGTGCTAGAGAGTTGGGGGATCCCGAAACCTACGAGCAGTACTTC; CDR3: CSARELGDPETYEQYF
length: 13; J: TRBJ2-7; V: TRBV19; D: .; size: .; DNA: TGTGCCAGTAGTAGCAGGGGAACCTACGAGCAGTACTTC; CDR3: CASSSRGTYEQYF
length: 13; J: TRBJ2-1; V: TRBV30; D: .; size: .; DNA: TGTGCCTGGAGTGTCCGGGCGGACAATGAGCAGTTCTTC; CDR3: CAWSVRADNEQFF
length: 16; J: TRBJ2-1; V: TRBV20-1; D: TRBD2; size: large; DNA: TGCAGTGCCAAAACATATAGCGGGAGCTCCTACAATGAGCAGTTCTTC; CDR3: CSAKTYSGSSYNEQFF
length: 13; J: TRBJ1-2; V: TRBV7-9; D: .; size: few; DNA: TGTGCCAGCAGCTTAGCGCTACAGTATGGCTACACCTTC; CDR3: CASSLALQYGYTF
length: 22; J: TRBJ1-5; V: TRBV5-8; D: TRBD1; size: few; DNA: TGTGCCAGCAGCTTGGTTTGGGGTGGTGCGACAGGGGCCCCGTATAGCAATCAGCCCCAGCATTTT; CDR3: CASSLVWGGATGAPYSNQPQHF
length: 14; J: TRBJ2-2; V: TRBV11-2; D: .; size: .; DNA: TGTGCCAGCAGCACAAATAGGGACACCGGGGAGCTGTTTTTT; CDR3: CASSTNRDTGELFF
length: 14; J: TRBJ2-7; V: TRBV7-2; D: .; size: .; DNA: TGTGCCAGCAGCTTTTCATCGGGAGTCAACGAGCAGTACTTC; CDR3: CASSFSSGVNEQYF
length: 13; J: TRBJ2-1; V: TRBV7-9; D: TRBD2; size: .; DNA: TGTGCCAGCAGCTTTAGCGGGGACAATGAGCAGTTCTTC; CDR3: CASSFSGDNEQFF
length: 17; J: TRBJ2-3; V: TRBV2; D: .; size: .; DNA: TGTGCCAGCAGTGAAGCACCCGACTGGGTTAACACAGATACGCAGTATTTT; CDR3: CASSEAPDWVNTDTQYF
length: 14; J: TRBJ2-3; V: TRBV19; D: .; size: .; DNA: TGTGCCAGTAACCGACAGTCTAGCACAGATACGCAGTATTTT; CDR3: CASNRQSSTDTQYF
length: 13; J: TRBJ2-5; V: TRBV7-3; D: TRBD1; size: .; DNA: TGTGCCAGCAGCTTAAGGGACAGAGAGACCCAGTACTTC; CDR3: CASSLRDRETQYF
length: 16; J: TRBJ2-3; V: TRBV15; D: TRBD2; size: few; DNA: TGTGCCACCAGCAGGGCCCTAGCGGAATACACAGATACGCAGTATTTT; CDR3: CATSRALAEYTDTQYF
length: 17; J: TRBJ1-5; V: TRBV2; D: .; size: few; DNA: TGTGCCAGCAGTGGGTCAGGTCAGGGCTATAGCAATCAGCCCCAGCATTTT; CDR3: CASSGSGQGYSNQPQHF
length: 13; J: TRBJ2-5; V: TRBV5-1; D: .; size: few; DNA: TGCGCCAGCAGCTTCGGAGGGTGGGAGACCCAGTACTTC; CDR3: CASSFGGWETQYF
length: 16; J: TRBJ2-7; V: TRBV28; D: .; size: .; DNA: TGTGCCAGCAGTTTTTCGACGGGGACGGTAGGGCACGAGCAGTACTTC; CDR3: CASSFSTGTVGHEQYF
length: 12; J: TRBJ1-2; V: TRBV5-8; D: .; size: .; DNA: TGTGCCAGCAGCTTGGACGCCCATGGCTACACCTTC; CDR3: CASSLDAHGYTF
length: 15; J: TRBJ2-1; V: TRBV20-1; D: TRBD2; size: few; DNA: TGCAGTGCTAGTGGATCCCTAGCGGGAGAGGTTGAGCAGTTCTTC; CDR3: CSASGSLAGEVEQFF